One sample yielded the 2 T cell receptor beta chains listed below, sequenced in a study of T cell changes during pregnancy in multiple sclerosis. Profiling relied on immunoSEQ multiplex PCR, and the TCRdb table lists in-frame clones only, not all of them. There are 50,000 or so clones in the sample; over 80% occur only once, and 10% to 13% lies in the top ten. The specimen comprised CD8+ T cells from peripheral blood mononuclear cells, sampled after pregnancy. The receptors shown here come from a female donor with multiple sclerosis, enrolled in a pregnancy study.

The CDR3 is CSGALGDYNEQFF. Written as DNA, the CDR3 is TGCAGCGGGGCTCTAGGGGATTACAATGAGCAGTTCTTC. This rearrangement joins TRBV29-1 to TRBJ2-1; weak D call: TRBD1 (5 bases). Germline CDR1 and CDR2: SQVTM and ANQGSEA. This CDR3 spans 13 amino acids. The ends were cut back, 7 bases at V and 4 bases at J, with 14 bases in the middle.

The chain employs TRBV4-1 and TRBJ2-1; a possible D gene is TRBD2 (5 bases). CDR1 MGHRA and CDR2 YSYEKL come from the germline V gene. The CDR3 runs 14 residues. The ends were cut back, 10 bases at V and 0 bases at J, with 13 bases in the middle. Here the CDR3 DNA reads TGCGCCACCTCAGCGGAGAGCTCCTACAATGAGCAGTTCTTC. Its translation is CATSAESSYNEQFF.